The 5 T cell receptor beta chains listed next were all sequenced from one sample in a study of a mutant IDH1 vaccine in newly diagnosed glioma. For these TCRs, the target antigens are not known. Indicated time point: week 23, last vaccination. In every dose of vaccine, 300 ug of mutant IDH1 20-mer peptide was given alongside topical imiquimod. TCRdb keeps only in-frame clones here, not all; method: immunoSEQ multiplex PCR. The table shows about 56,000 clones, with 85% to 90% occurring only once. Sequencing used PBMCs, obtained from a glioma patient whose treatment included an IDH1 peptide vaccine. The receptors stem from a man aged 35-49 years with glioma.

V gene TRBV4-3 combines with J gene TRBJ1-4; 7 bases are shared with TRBD1. From germline, CDR1 is LGHNA and CDR2 YSLEER. V lost 5 bases and J lost 4; bases outside the gene matches: 10. The CDR3 has 16 residues. CDR3 bases: TGCGCCAGCAGCGGAGCTCCACAGGGGATTAATGAAAAACTGTTTTTT. It translates to CASSGAPQGINEKLFF.

This chain connects TRBV6-6 to TRBJ2-7; D remains unclear. Germline CDR1 MNHNY, CDR2 SVGAGI (reference sequence). V lost 7 bases to trimming and J lost 1 base, with 17 bases between them. This CDR3 is built from 15 residues. The chain's CDR3 is CASTGWGSSSYEQYF. The CDR3 nucleotides are TGTGCCAGCACCGGGTGGGGTTCATCTTCCTACGAGCAGTACTTC.

This chain joins TRBV7-9 and TRBJ2-7, with D hard to call. Trimming cost V 5 bases and J 6 bases, with 20 bases left between them. The length of the CDR3 is 15 residues. Germline CDR1 SEHNR, CDR2 FQNEAQ (reference sequence). CDR3 sequence reads: CASSVNPTGRIEQYF. The CDR3 bases are TGTGCCAGCAGCGTGAATCCGACCGGGCGGATCGAGCAGTACTTC.

This chain links TRBV18 with TRBJ2-7; possible D gene TRBD2, 5 bases. V was trimmed by 2 bases and J by 0 bases, leaving 11 bases between them. This CDR3 contains 15 residues. Per germline, CDR1 KGHSH and CDR2 LQKENI. The CDR3 here is CASSPGREISYEQYF. The CDR3 DNA follows: TGTGCCAGCTCACCAGGCCGGGAAATCTCCTACGAGCAGTACTTC.

The chain is built from TRBV27 and TRBJ1-1, with D possibly matching TRBD1 (5 bases). The germline gives CDR1 MNHEY, CDR2 SMNVEV (reference sequence). The V end was cut by 7 bases, the J end by 3 bases, with 27 bases between. This CDR3 is built from 18 residues. The CDR3 reads CASIPLRRINLGDTEAFF. The CDR3 DNA sequence: TGTGCCAGCATCCCCCTTCGCAGGATTAATCTGGGGGACACTGAAGCTTTCTTT.